This entry describes one TCR beta chain. This entry comes from a study of a mutant IDH1 vaccine in newly diagnosed glioma. Time point here: baseline, week 1 (first vaccination visit). Treatment of the sample: pre-vaccination baseline after standard-of-care therapy. CDR1 and CDR2 (germline): MNHEY, SMNVEV (reference sequence). This CDR3 spans 13 amino acids. V lost 11 bases to trimming and J lost 10 bases; unmatched junction nucleotides: 12. Data came from immunoSEQ multiplex PCR; TCRdb stores just in-frame clones and leaves some out. The sample lists 99,000 or so clones, roughly 89% occurring once. The source of this sequence is a woman in her fifties or sixties with glioma. The V and J genes are TRBV27 and TRBJ2-2; 8 bases align to TRBD1. The specimen was PBMCs, collected from a glioma patient treated with radiotherapy, temozolomide or both. The CDR3 sequence: CASLQQGAKELFF. DNA for the CDR3: TGTGCCTCTCTACAGCAGGGGGCAAAGGAGCTGTTTTTT.